The 22 T cell receptor beta chains presented below share a single source sample, sequenced in a study of regulatory T cells in long-lasting Graves disease. The time point denotes: persistent/refractory GD, antithyroid drugs over 5 years with positive TRAb. The TCR library used RNA extracted from PBMCs. Arm-PCR of CDR3 regions with iRepertoire HTBI primers generated TCR beta libraries. TCRdb reprocessed the multiplex PCR reads with MiXCR, giving one entry per CDR3 protein. Here the sample spans fewer than 400,000 distinct CDR3 sequences, under 25% being singletons. This specimen consisted of peripheral blood mononuclear cells (PBMCs), obtained when the disease was refractory, from a patient treated with antithyroid drugs. The receptors were sampled from a female donor with Graves disease.

This clonotype appeared many times. The V gene is TRBV12-3 or TRBV12-4, the J gene TRBJ2-5; 7 nucleotides agree with TRBD2. The trim removed 6 bases at V and 1 base at J, leaving 5 bases unmatched. This CDR3 region has 14 residues. CDR3 residues: CASSQREGQETQYF. For the CDR3, the DNA is TGTGCCAGCAGCCAGAGGGAGGGCCAAGAGACCCAGTACTTC.

About this clonotype: One junction end disagrees with the germline gene, perhaps due to a read error. The chain links TRBV3-1 to TRBJ2-7; 8 bases are a match to TRBD2. The CDR3 spans 13 residues. Per the germline V gene, CDR1 is LGHDT and CDR2 is YNNKEL (reference sequence). The CDR3 loop reads CASSQVDTSGIVW. CDR3 in DNA: TGTGCCAGCAGCCAAGTCGACACTAGCGGCATCGTTTGG.

This clonotype was seen more than once but under ten times. V gene TRBV19 combines with J gene TRBJ1-5; D might be TRBD1 (6 bases). This CDR3 has 15 amino acids. Germline lookup yields CDR1 LNHDA and CDR2 SQIVND (reference sequence). V lost 7 bases and J lost 4, with 17 bases in between. CDR3 loop: CASKGLVGGNQPQHF. The CDR3 DNA reads TGTGCCAGTAAGGGACTTGTAGGGGGTAATCAGCCCCAGCATTTT.

The gene calls are TRBV7-3 and TRBJ1-2; D remains unclear. Per the germline V gene, CDR1 is SGHTA and CDR2 is FQGTGA. V was shortened by 5 bases and J by 6 bases, with 10 bases between the two germline ends. This CDR3 contains 12 residues. The chain's CDR3 is CASSQGGNGYTF. CDR3 coding DNA: TGTGCCAGCAGCCAAGGTGGGAATGGCTACACCTTC.

This clonotype came up many times. The V call is TRBV11-2, the J call TRBJ2-7; 8 nucleotides line up with TRBD1. Germline V lookup: CDR1 SGHAT, CDR2 FQNNGV. V shed 7 bases, J shed 5 bases, and the junction held 13 bases outside the gene matches. The length of the CDR3 is 15 residues. The CDR3 coding sequence is TGTGCCAGCACCAACGACCGACAGGGGCCCAACGAGCAGTACTTC. Translated: CASTNDRQGPNEQYF.

This clonotype has a count of ten or more. This chain joins TRBV7-2 and TRBJ1-6; no definite D call. The CDR3 is made up of 14 amino acids. Germline-derived CDR1 and CDR2 are SGHTA and FQGNSA. The V and J ends lost 3 bases and 7 bases respectively, with 10 bases between them. The CDR3 region is CASSLGGPNSPLHF. The CDR3 coding sequence is TGTGCCAGCAGCTTGGGTGGCCCCAATTCACCCCTCCACTTT. Looking up the rest from reference TRBV7-2 and TRBJ1-6 gives the full variable domain: GAGVSQSPSNKVTEKGKDVELRCDPISGHTALYWYRQSLGQGLEFLIYFQGNSAPDKSGLPSDRFSAERTGGSVSTLTIQRTQQEDSAVYLCASSLGGPNSPLHFGNGTRLTVT.

This clonotype was recorded a few times. CDR3 in DNA: TGTGCCAGCAAGTCGGGACTAGCTTCCAATGAGCAGTTCTTC. Its protein is CASKSGLASNEQFF. The V gene is TRBV6-1, the J gene TRBJ2-1; 9 bases map to TRBD2. Per the germline V gene, CDR1 is MNHNS and CDR2 is SASEGT. The CDR3 is made up of 14 amino acids. V was pared by 7 bases and J by 6 bases, with 7 bases of the junction left unmatched.

This clonotype came up many times. J is TRBJ1-1 and V is TRBV12-5, with D unclear. The CDR3 sequence is 14 residues long. Germline V lookup: CDR1 LGHNT, CDR2 FRNRAP. With 1 base removed from V and 2 bases from J, the gap between germline ends came to 8 bases. The CDR3 region is CASGLARLNTEAFF. The CDR3 DNA sequence: TGTGCTAGTGGTTTGGCGAGACTTAACACTGAAGCTTTCTTT.

The chain employs TRBV2 and TRBJ2-6, with 7 bases matching TRBD1. The germline CDR1 and CDR2 sequences are SNHLY and FYNNEI. V was clipped by 4 bases and J by 3 bases; unmatched bases: 9. CDR3 length equals 17 residues. The CDR3 region has the DNA TGTGCCAGCAGTGTAAGGGACAGCATCCTTGGGGCCAACGTCCTGACTTTC. It translates to CASSVRDSILGANVLTF.

J is TRBJ2-7 and V is TRBV6-1; 9 nucleotides line up with TRBD1. CDR1 is MNHNS and CDR2 is SASEGT in the germline V gene. The CDR3 totals 15 residues. V dropped 7 bases and J dropped 2; count of bases not matched to a gene: 9. The CDR3 bases are TGTGCCAGCAAGCCAGACAGGGGGTCCCCCTACGAGCAGTACTTC. This translates into CASKPDRGSPYEQYF.

This clonotype occurred a few times. J is TRBJ2-5 and V is TRBV5-6, with TRBD1 matching 7 bases. J was trimmed by 3 bases and V by 5 bases; bases with no gene match: 7. Germline assignment: CDR1 SGHDT and CDR2 YYEEEE. The CDR3 is made up of 14 amino acids. CDR3 coding DNA: TGTGCCAGCAGTAATACCGGGACAGAAGAGACCCAGTACTTC. Translating it yields CASSNTGTEETQYF.

The V gene is TRBV7-3, the J gene TRBJ2-7; D is perhaps TRBD1 (6 bases). Germline lookup yields CDR1 SGHTA and CDR2 FQGTGA. The germline V and J ends were trimmed by 4 bases and 2 bases, with 24 bases remaining between them. This CDR3 is 18 amino acids long. The CDR3: CASSSRGGNPDGTYEQYF. As DNA, the CDR3 is TGTGCCAGCAGCTCCCGAGGGGGTAATCCGGATGGAACCTACGAGCAGTACTTC.

The chain joins TRBV27 to TRBJ1-1; D may be TRBD1 (5 bases). The CDR3 spans 15 residues. V was shortened by 6 bases and J by 5 bases, with 19 bases between the two germline ends. Per germline, CDR1 MNHEY and CDR2 SMNVEV (reference sequence). The CDR3 spells CASSLRAEGYTEAFF. CDR3 sequence (DNA): TGTGCCAGCAGCTTACGAGCCGAGGGGTATACTGAAGCTTTCTTT.

The genes are TRBV20-1 and TRBJ1-1; D is unresolved. V dropped 0 bases and J dropped 1 base, with 9 bases sitting between them. Germline V gene data show CDR1 as DFQATT and CDR2 as SNEGSKA (reference sequence). This CDR3 has 14 residues. The CDR3 protein is CSARDRQKNTEAFF. Written as DNA, the CDR3 is TGCAGTGCTAGAGATCGGCAGAAGAACACTGAAGCTTTCTTT.

This clonotype has a count of ten or more. This chain links TRBV12-3 or TRBV12-4 with TRBJ1-5; TRBD1 might be the D (6 bases). The CDR3 has 15 residues. V lost 3 bases and J lost 2, with 11 bases in between. In nucleotides, the CDR3 is TGTGCCAGCAGTTTTTCCAGGGGCGGCAATCAGCCCCAGCATTTT. Its protein product is CASSFSRGGNQPQHF.

Only a few counts were recorded for this clonotype. This chain uses TRBV14 with TRBJ2-5, with D possibly being TRBD1 (6 bases). Germline V gene lookup returns CDR1 SGHDN and CDR2 FVKESK. The CDR3 extends over 13 amino acids. Trimming removed 4 bases from V and 4 bases from J, with 10 bases in between. The CDR3 here is CASSPKGGETQYF. For the CDR3, the DNA is TGTGCCAGCAGCCCAAAAGGGGGAGAGACCCAGTACTTC.

The J gene is TRBJ2-2, the V gene TRBV24-1; the match to TRBD1 covers 8 bases. CDR3 length: 17 residues. Trimming removed 3 bases from V and 3 bases from J; junction bases left unmatched: 8. Germline V CDR1 and CDR2: KGHDR, SFDVKD. Here the CDR3 reads CATSDNGQGPDTGELFF. The CDR3 nucleotides are TGTGCCACCAGTGATAACGGACAGGGTCCGGACACCGGGGAGCTGTTTTTT.

The table lists this clonotype with many counts. J is TRBJ2-5 and V is TRBV6-5; 7 bases agree with TRBD2. The V and J ends lost 2 bases and 5 bases, in that order; junction bases with no gene match: 5. In germline, CDR1 is MNHEY, CDR2 SVGAGI. The CDR3 loop spans 14 amino acids. The DNA for the CDR3 is TGTGCCAGCAGTTACCGGGGGGAGGCGGAGACCCAGTACTTC. Residues: CASSYRGEAETQYF.

This clonotype occurred a few times. The chain links TRBV5-1 to TRBJ2-7, with 10 bases lining up with TRBD2. After removal of 2 bases from V and 5 bases from J, the junction contained 7 bases not matched to a gene. The CDR3 consists of 15 residues. From germline, CDR1 is SGHRS and CDR2 YFSETQ. The CDR3, as DNA: TGCGCCAGCAGCTTAGGGGTAGCGGGAGGAGACGAGCAGTACTTC. It encodes CASSLGVAGGDEQYF.

This clonotype has a handful of counts. The V call is TRBV30, the J call TRBJ2-7; a weak D match, TRBD2 (6 bases). V was cut by 2 bases and J by 10 bases, with 12 bases left in between. CDR1 and CDR2 (germline): GTSNPN, SVGIG (reference sequence). The CDR3 is made up of 11 amino acids. CDR3: CAWSLRGSQYF. Written as DNA, the CDR3 is TGTGCCTGGAGTCTACGGGGGAGTCAGTACTTC.

This chain uses TRBV7-3 with TRBJ2-1; 12 bases line up with TRBD2. In germline, CDR1 is SGHTA, CDR2 FQGTGA. V was clipped by 7 bases and J by 3 bases; unmatched bases: 10. This CDR3 contains 17 residues. CDR3 nucleotides: TGTGCCAGCACCAAAACCGGACTAGCGGGAAACTACAATGAGCAGTTCTTC. This codes for CASTKTGLAGNYNEQFF.

This clonotype appeared a single time. The gene calls are TRBV3-1 and TRBJ2-3; 8 positions agree with TRBD2. Germline CDR1 reads LGHDT; CDR2 reads YNNKEL (reference sequence). With V trimmed by 2 bases and J by 4 bases, 14 bases remained unmatched. The length of the CDR3 is 18 residues. The CDR3 nucleotides read TGTGCCAGCAGCCAAACCCAAATAGCGGGACATTATTCAGATACGCAGTATTTT. The encoded protein is CASSQTQIAGHYSDTQYF.